This T cell receptor (beta chain) is drawn from a study of cytomegalovirus exposure and HLA in healthy donors. On the study more broadly: From donors who were HLA-typed, an early data release held about 89 million unique TCRs.

The germline V gene has CDR1 SEHNR and CDR2 FQNEAQ (reference sequence). V lost 4 bases and J lost 11, with 15 bases in between. There are 14 residues in the CDR3. Concerning this clone: Its specificity is unknown.

The PCR was carried out with 60 Vbeta primers and 13 Jbeta primers. The repertoire was sequenced with immunoSEQ multiplex PCR; TCRdb's copy has only in-frame clones and lacks some. The sample records around 140,000 clones, more than 70% being singletons. Study-wide results and limits: Excluded: some indistinguishable V segments such as TRBV6-2 and TRBV6-3. Productive rates of about 87% or about 30% were seen for most TCR beta V segments in an earlier analysis.

The sequence was collected from a male donor in good health and CMV-seronegative. Input material: PBMCs. V gene TRBV7-9 combines with J gene TRBJ1-6; weak D call: TRBD1 (5 bases). The CDR3 DNA sequence: TGTGCCAGCAGCTCCGGCGGGGCAGGGACACCCCTCCACTTT. Protein product: CASSSGGAGTPLHF.